This note documents a single T cell receptor (beta chain) sequence. Its antigen is as yet unknown. As to treatment: some 20 received Ad26.COV2.S at low or high dose, single or two shots; about 5 received placebo; per-sample allocation not given. Material that was analyzed had been drawn on day 63 after the first vaccine or placebo injection. Vaccine was an Ad26 vector expressing Wuhan-strain SARS-CoV-2 spike. The data originate from a study of Ad26.COV2.S vaccination and SARS-CoV-2 variants. Across the study: Participant was drawn from the COV1001 Ad26.COV2.S trial arm. Study conclusions and caveats: Vaccinees displayed broader spike-specific TCR repertoires than placebo recipients. Across vaccine and placebo recipients, the breadth of non-spike TCRs was similar.

Generated by immunoSEQ multiplex PCR, the TCRdb table keeps only in-frame clones and is missing some. The sample lists fewer than 500,000 clones; 75% to 95% were seen once. This CDR3 has 16 residues. V lost 3 bases to trimming and J lost 1 base, with 14 bases between them. Germline-derived CDR1 and CDR2 are MDHEN and SYDVKM. The chain joins TRBV28 to TRBJ2-3; D perhaps matches TRBD2 (5 bases). This clonotype originated in a person between 18 and 60 years old who received the Ad26.COV2.S COVID-19 vaccine or a placebo. The sample was peripheral blood, taken in a trial of Ad26.COV2.S vaccine versus placebo. CDR3 nucleotides: TGTGCCAGCAGTTTTGTAGCGAGTGAGGGCACAGATACGCAGTATTTT. It yields the protein CASSFVASEGTDTQYF.